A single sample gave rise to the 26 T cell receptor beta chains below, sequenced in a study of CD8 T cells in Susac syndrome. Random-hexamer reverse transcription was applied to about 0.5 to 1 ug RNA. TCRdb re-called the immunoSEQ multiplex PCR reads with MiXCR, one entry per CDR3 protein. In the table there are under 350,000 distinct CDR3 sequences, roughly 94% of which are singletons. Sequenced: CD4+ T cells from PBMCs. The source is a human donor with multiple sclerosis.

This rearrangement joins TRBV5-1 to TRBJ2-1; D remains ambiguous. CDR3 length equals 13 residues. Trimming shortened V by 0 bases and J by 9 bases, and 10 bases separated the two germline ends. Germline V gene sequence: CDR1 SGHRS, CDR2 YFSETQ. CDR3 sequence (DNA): TGCGCCAGCAGCTTGGGCCCTTCGACTGAGCAGTTCTTC. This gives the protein CASSLGPSTEQFF.

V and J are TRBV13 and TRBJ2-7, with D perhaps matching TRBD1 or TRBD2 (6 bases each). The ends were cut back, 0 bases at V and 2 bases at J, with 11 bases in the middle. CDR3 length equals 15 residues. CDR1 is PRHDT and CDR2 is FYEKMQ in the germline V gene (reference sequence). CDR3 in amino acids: CASSLGGGLPYEQYF. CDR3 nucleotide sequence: TGTGCCAGCAGCTTAGGAGGGGGGCTTCCCTACGAGCAGTACTTC.

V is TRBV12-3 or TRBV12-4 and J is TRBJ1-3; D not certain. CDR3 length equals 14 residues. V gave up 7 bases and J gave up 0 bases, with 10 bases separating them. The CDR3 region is CASTRRSSGNTIYF. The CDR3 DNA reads TGTGCCAGCACCCGAAGGAGCTCTGGAAACACCATATATTTT.

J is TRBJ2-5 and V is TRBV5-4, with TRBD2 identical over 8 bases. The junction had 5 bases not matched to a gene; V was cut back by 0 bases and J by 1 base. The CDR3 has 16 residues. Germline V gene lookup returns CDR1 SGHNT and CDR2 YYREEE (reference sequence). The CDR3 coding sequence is TGTGCCAGCAGCTTGGGGGGAGCGGGGGCCCAAGAGACCCAGTACTTC. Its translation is CASSLGGAGAQETQYF.

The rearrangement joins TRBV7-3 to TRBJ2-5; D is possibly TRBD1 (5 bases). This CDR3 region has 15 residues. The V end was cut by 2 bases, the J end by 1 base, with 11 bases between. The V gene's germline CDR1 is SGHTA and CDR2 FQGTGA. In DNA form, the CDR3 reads TGTGCCAGCAGCTTAGGGGCAGGGATCCAAGAGACCCAGTACTTC. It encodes CASSLGAGIQETQYF.

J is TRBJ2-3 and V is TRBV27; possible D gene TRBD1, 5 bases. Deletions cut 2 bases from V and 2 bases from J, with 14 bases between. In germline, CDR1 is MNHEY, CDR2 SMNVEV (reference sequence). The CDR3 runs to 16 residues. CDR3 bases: TGTGCCAGCAGTTTAAAGTTTGACAGATACACAGATACGCAGTATTTT. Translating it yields CASSLKFDRYTDTQYF.

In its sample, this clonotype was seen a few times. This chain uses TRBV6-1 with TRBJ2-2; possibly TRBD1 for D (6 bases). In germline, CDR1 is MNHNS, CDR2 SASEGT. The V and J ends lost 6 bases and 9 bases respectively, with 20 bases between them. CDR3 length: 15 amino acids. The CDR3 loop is CASSIPGRGYRELFF. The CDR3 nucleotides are TGTGCCAGCAGCATCCCCGGCAGGGGCTATAGGGAGCTGTTTTTT.

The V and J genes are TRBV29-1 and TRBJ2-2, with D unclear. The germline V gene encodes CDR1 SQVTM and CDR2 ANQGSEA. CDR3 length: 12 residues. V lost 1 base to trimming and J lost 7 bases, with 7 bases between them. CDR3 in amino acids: CSVEGRGGELFF. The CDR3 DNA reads TGCAGCGTTGAAGGGCGCGGCGGGGAGCTGTTTTTT.

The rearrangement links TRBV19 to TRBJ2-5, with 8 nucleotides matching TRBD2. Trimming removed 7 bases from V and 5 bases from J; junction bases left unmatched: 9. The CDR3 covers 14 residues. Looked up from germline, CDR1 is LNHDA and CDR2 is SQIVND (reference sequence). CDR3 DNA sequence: TGTGCCAGTACCTCTAGCGTAGCGGGGGAGACCCAGTACTTC. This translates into CASTSSVAGETQYF.

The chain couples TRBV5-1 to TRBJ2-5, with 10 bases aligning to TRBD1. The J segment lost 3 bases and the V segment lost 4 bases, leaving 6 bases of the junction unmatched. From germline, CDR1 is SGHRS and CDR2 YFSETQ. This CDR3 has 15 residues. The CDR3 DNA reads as TGCGCCAGCAGCCTGACAGGGGGCTGGGAAGAGACCCAGTACTTC. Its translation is CASSLTGGWEETQYF.

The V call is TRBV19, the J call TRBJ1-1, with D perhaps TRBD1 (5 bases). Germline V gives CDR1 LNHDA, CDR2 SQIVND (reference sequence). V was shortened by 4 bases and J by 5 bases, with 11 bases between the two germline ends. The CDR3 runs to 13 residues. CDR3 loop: CASSTGVRTEAFF. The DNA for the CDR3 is TGTGCCAGTAGTACGGGGGTCAGGACTGAAGCTTTCTTT.

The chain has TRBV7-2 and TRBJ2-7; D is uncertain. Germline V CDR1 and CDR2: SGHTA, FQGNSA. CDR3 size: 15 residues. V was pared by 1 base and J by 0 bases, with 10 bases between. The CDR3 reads CASSLGAGHSYEQYF. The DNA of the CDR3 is TGTGCCAGCAGCTTAGGTGCCGGCCACTCCTACGAGCAGTACTTC.

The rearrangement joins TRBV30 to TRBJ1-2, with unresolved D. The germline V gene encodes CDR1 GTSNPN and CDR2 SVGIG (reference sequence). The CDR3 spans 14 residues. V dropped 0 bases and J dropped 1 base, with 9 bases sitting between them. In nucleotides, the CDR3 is TGTGCCTGGAGTGTACCCCCGGGTAACTATGGCTACACCTTC. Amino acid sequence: CAWSVPPGNYGYTF.

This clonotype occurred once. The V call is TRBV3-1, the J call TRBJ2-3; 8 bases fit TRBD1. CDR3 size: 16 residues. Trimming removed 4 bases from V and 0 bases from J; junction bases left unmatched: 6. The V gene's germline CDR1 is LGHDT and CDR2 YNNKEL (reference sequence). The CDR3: CASSRRTGTSTDTQYF. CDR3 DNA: TGTGCCAGCAGCCGCCGGACAGGGACGAGCACAGATACGCAGTATTTT.

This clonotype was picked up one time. In nucleotides, the CDR3 is TGCAGTGCCCTCCAGCCGACTAACTCCTACGAGCAGTACTTC. The encoded protein is CSALQPTNSYEQYF. This chain connects TRBV20-1 to TRBJ2-7; tentative D call: TRBD2 (5 bases). V was clipped by 6 bases and J by 0 bases, with 15 bases between them. The CDR3 sequence is 14 residues long. In germline, CDR1 is DFQATT, CDR2 SNEGSKA (reference sequence).

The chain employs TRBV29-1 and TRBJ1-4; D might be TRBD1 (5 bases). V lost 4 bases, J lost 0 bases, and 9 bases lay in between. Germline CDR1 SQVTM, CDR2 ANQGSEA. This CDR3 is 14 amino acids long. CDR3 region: CSVADSATNEKLFF. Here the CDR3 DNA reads TGCAGCGTTGCCGACAGCGCAACTAATGAAAAACTGTTTTTT.

CDR3 in DNA: TGTGCCAGCAGAGCAAGACAGGGCACTTACACTGAAGCTTTCTTT. Amino acids: CASRARQGTYTEAFF. The chain combines TRBV2 with TRBJ1-1, with 7 bases lining up with TRBD1. The germline V gene encodes CDR1 SNHLY and CDR2 FYNNEI. J was trimmed by 3 bases and V by 6 bases; bases with no gene match: 10. The CDR3 is 15 amino acids.

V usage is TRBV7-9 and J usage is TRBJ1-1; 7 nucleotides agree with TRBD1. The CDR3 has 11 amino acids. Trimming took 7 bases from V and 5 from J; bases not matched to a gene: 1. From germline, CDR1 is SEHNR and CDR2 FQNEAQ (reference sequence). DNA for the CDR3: TGTGCCAGCAAACAGGGGACTGAAGCTTTCTTT. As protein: CASKQGTEAFF.

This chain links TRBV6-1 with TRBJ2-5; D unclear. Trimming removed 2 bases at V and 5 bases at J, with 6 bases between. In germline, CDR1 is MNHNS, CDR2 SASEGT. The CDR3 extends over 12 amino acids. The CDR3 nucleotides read TGTGCCAGCAGTGAACACACGGAGACCCAGTACTTC. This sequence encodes CASSEHTETQYF.

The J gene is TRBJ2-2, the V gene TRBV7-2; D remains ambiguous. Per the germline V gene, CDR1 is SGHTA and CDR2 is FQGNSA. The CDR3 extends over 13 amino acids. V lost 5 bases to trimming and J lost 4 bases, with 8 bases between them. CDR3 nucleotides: TGTGCCAGCAGCCTCACAGTCACCGGGGAGCTGTTTTTT. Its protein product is CASSLTVTGELFF.

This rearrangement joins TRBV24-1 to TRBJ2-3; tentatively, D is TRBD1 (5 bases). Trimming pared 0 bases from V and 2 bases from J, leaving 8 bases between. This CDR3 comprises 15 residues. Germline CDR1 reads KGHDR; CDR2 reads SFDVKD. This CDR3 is CATSDLKGPTDTQYF. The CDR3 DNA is TGTGCCACCAGTGATTTGAAGGGGCCCACAGATACGCAGTATTTT.

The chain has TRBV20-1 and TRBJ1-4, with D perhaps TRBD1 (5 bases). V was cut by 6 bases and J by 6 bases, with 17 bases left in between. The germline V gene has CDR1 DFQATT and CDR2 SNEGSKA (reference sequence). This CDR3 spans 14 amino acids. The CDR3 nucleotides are TGCAGTGCCATAGAGCAGGGAAGTGATGAAAAACTGTTTTTT. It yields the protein CSAIEQGSDEKLFF.

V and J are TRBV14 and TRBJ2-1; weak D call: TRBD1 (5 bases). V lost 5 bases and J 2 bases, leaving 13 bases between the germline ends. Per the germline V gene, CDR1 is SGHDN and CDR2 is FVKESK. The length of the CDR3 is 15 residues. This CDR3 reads CASSGAGFTYNEQFF. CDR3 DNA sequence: TGTGCCAGCAGCGGAGCAGGGTTTACCTACAATGAGCAGTTCTTC. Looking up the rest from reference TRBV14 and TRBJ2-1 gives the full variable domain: EAGVTQFPSHSVIEKGQTVTLRCDPISGHDNLYWYRRVMGKEIKFLLHFVKESKQDESGMPNNRFLAERTGGTYSTLKVQPAELEDSGVYFCASSGAGFTYNEQFFGPGTRLTVL.

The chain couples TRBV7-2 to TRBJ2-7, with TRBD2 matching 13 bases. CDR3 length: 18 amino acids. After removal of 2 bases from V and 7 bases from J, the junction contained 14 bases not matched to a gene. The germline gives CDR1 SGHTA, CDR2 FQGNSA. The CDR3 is CASSLHLLLAGGPGEQYF. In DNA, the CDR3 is TGTGCCAGCAGCTTACACCTTTTACTAGCGGGAGGGCCTGGGGAGCAGTACTTC.

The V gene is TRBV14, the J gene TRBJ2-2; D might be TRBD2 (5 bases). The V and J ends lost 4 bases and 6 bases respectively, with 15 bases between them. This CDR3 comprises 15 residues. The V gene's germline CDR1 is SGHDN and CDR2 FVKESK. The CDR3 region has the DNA TGTGCCAGCAGCCTTGGAGGCCCAGCAGCCGGGGAGCTGTTTTTT. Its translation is CASSLGGPAAGELFF.

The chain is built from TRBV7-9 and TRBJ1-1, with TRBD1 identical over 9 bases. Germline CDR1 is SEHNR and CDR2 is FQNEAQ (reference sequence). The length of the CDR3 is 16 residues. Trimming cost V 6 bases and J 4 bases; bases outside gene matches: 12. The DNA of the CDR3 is TGTGCCAGCAGACCCGGGACAGGGATGAAGGCCACTGAAGCTTTCTTT. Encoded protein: CASRPGTGMKATEAFF.